The 19 T cell receptor beta chains given below trace back to one sample, sequenced in a study of blood T cell repertoires in COVID-19. The table came from immunoSEQ multiplex PCR; TCRdb's copy has only in-frame clones and leaves some out. The sample holds a few hundred thousand clones, more than 85% seen once. Sequencing was done on a sample of PBMCs or T cells enriched from blood (not recorded which). The receptors stem from a woman in her forties or fifties who had recovered from COVID-19.

V is TRBV19 and J is TRBJ2-1, with 10 bases aligning to TRBD2. Germline V lookup: CDR1 LNHDA, CDR2 SQIVND (reference sequence). Unmatched junction bases numbered 7, after V lost 5 bases and J lost 6 bases. The CDR3 runs 15 residues. CDR3 coding DNA: TGTGCCAGTAGTTATGGGACTAGCGAACTCAATGAGCAGTTCTTC. It encodes CASSYGTSELNEQFF.

This chain uses TRBV3-1 (or the pseudogene TRBV3-2) with TRBJ2-1, with D possibly being TRBD2 (6 bases). Trimming removed 0 bases from V and 10 bases from J, with 13 bases in between. Germline V lookup: CDR1 LGHDT, CDR2 YNNKEL (reference sequence). The CDR3 is 14 residues long. CDR3 bases: TGTGCCAGCAGCCAAGATCTGAGCGGAGGGGAGCAGTTCTTC. Residues: CASSQDLSGGEQFF.

V is TRBV14 and J is TRBJ2-7, with D possibly being TRBD1 (5 bases). Trimming stripped 2 bases from V and 4 bases from J, with 12 bases between. The CDR3 contains 14 residues. CDR1 SGHDN and CDR2 FVKESK come from the germline V gene. DNA of the CDR3: TGTGCCAGCAGCCAATACGGCCCAGGGTACGAGCAGTACTTC. Protein: CASSQYGPGYEQYF.

The chain recombines TRBV3-1 (or the pseudogene TRBV3-2) with TRBJ2-2, with 9 bases identical to TRBD2. J was trimmed by 8 bases and V by 4 bases; bases with no gene match: 11. Germline loops: CDR1 LGHDT, CDR2 YNNKEL (reference sequence). The CDR3 is 16 residues long. CDR3 loop: CASSPAASGRRGELFF. CDR3 sequence (DNA): TGTGCCAGCAGCCCCGCCGCGAGCGGGAGGAGGGGGGAGCTGTTTTTT.

J is TRBJ2-7 and V is TRBV6-6; tentatively, D is TRBD1 (5 bases). V lost 2 bases to trimming and J lost 5 bases, with 13 bases between them. The CDR3 runs 14 residues. The V gene's germline CDR1 is MNHNY and CDR2 SVGAGI (reference sequence). The CDR3 sequence: CASSYGAASDEQYF. The CDR3 DNA reads TGTGCCAGCAGTTACGGGGCCGCTAGTGACGAGCAGTACTTC.

The chain has TRBV6-1 and TRBJ2-7; 13 bases map to TRBD2. CDR1 and CDR2 (germline): MNHNS, SASEGT. The trim removed 4 bases at V and 0 bases at J, leaving 6 bases unmatched. The length of the CDR3 is 17 residues. CDR3 DNA sequence: TGTGCCAGCAGTGTGACTAGCGGGAGGTCGAGCTCCTACGAGCAGTACTTC. Its translation: CASSVTSGRSSSYEQYF.

This clone was counted a few times. The gene calls are TRBV28 and TRBJ1-2; possibly TRBD1 for D (5 bases). V was trimmed by 3 bases and J by 4 bases, leaving 21 bases between them. Germline CDR1 reads MDHEN; CDR2 reads SYDVKM. This CDR3 is 17 amino acids long. CDR3: CASSFPPGQGVVYGYTF. The CDR3 coding sequence is TGTGCCAGCAGTTTTCCCCCGGGCCAGGGTGTTGTCTATGGCTACACCTTC.

V and J are TRBV19 and TRBJ1-2; 10 positions agree with TRBD1. V was clipped by 5 bases and J by 7 bases; unmatched bases: 4. Germline CDR1 LNHDA, CDR2 SQIVND (reference sequence). CDR3 length: 13 amino acids. The chain's CDR3 is CASSRDRGRGYTF. DNA for the CDR3: TGTGCCAGTAGTCGGGACAGGGGACGTGGCTACACCTTC.

The CDR3 DNA sequence: TGTGCCAGCACGGGAGCGGGAGCAGTGGGCTACACCTTC. It translates to CASTGAGAVGYTF. This sequence joins TRBV27 and TRBJ1-2; D gene ambiguous. Trimming took off 7 bases at V and 8 bases at J, with 17 bases between the two ends. Germline V gene data show CDR1 as MNHEY and CDR2 as SMNVEV (reference sequence). The CDR3 sequence is 13 residues long.

This clone has more than one count but fewer than ten. The chain recombines TRBV5-1 with TRBJ1-5; possibly TRBD1 for D (6 bases). The CDR3 totals 14 residues. V lost 2 bases, J lost 2 bases, and 8 bases lay in between. Looked up from germline, CDR1 is SGHRS and CDR2 is YFSETQ. CDR3 loop: CASSFEGGNQPQHF. CDR3 bases: TGCGCCAGCAGCTTTGAGGGGGGCAATCAGCCCCAGCATTTT.

This clone is a singleton in its sample. CDR3: CATSRGRASPYEQYF. Here the CDR3 DNA reads TGTGCCACCAGCAGAGGGCGGGCCTCCCCCTACGAGCAGTACTTC. This chain links TRBV15 with TRBJ2-7; a weak D match, TRBD2 (5 bases). The CDR3 sequence is 15 residues long. Germline V gene data show CDR1 as LNHNV and CDR2 as YYDKDF (reference sequence). V lost 1 base and J lost 2, with 12 bases in between.

The gene calls are TRBV7-9 and TRBJ2-2; no definite D call. V was trimmed by 3 bases and J by 6 bases, leaving 5 bases between them. Germline CDR1 SEHNR, CDR2 FQNEAQ (reference sequence). This CDR3 region has 12 residues. The CDR3 here is CASSFLPGELFF. CDR3 bases: TGTGCCAGCAGCTTTCTCCCCGGGGAGCTGTTTTTT.

The chain combines TRBV6-5 with TRBJ1-1, with 8 bases identical to TRBD1. Losses at the gene ends were 6 bases for V and 6 bases for J; bases not matched to a gene: 9. This CDR3 comprises 14 residues. Germline assignment: CDR1 MNHEY and CDR2 SVGAGI. In nucleotides, the CDR3 is TGTGCCAGCAGCGGACAGGGAGGTAGGGCTGAAGCTTTCTTT. Translation gives CASSGQGGRAEAFF.

The chain recombines TRBV4-3 with TRBJ2-1, with 11 bases lining up with TRBD2. Trimming took 2 bases from V and 9 from J; bases not matched to a gene: 9. The germline CDR1 and CDR2 sequences are LGHNA and YSLEER. The CDR3 runs to 16 residues. CDR3 loop: CASSQSLAGEGTEQFF. CDR3 nucleotide sequence: TGCGCCAGCAGCCAATCACTAGCGGGAGAAGGTACTGAGCAGTTCTTC.

The table lists this clone with a few counts. V is TRBV6-5 and J is TRBJ2-7; 9 positions agree with TRBD1. This CDR3 has 12 amino acids. Germline V gene lookup returns CDR1 MNHEY and CDR2 SVGAGI. V gave up 7 bases and J gave up 7 bases; unmatched junction bases: 5. The DNA for the CDR3 is TGTGCCAGCACTGGGACAGGGATAGAGCAGTACTTC. It codes for CASTGTGIEQYF.

V is TRBV28 and J is TRBJ2-7, with D tentatively TRBD1 (6 bases). Germline loops: CDR1 MDHEN, CDR2 SYDVKM. The CDR3 length is 13 residues. V dropped 2 bases and J dropped 8 bases, with 13 bases sitting between them. For the CDR3, the DNA is TGTGCCAGCAGTTTAGCCCTACAGGGCCAGCAGTACTTC. Amino acid sequence: CASSLALQGQQYF.

The rearrangement joins TRBV19 to TRBJ1-2; 7 bases fit TRBD1. This CDR3 spans 14 amino acids. Per the germline V gene, CDR1 is LNHDA and CDR2 is SQIVND (reference sequence). V was pared by 1 base and J by 5 bases, with 4 bases of the junction left unmatched. The CDR3 DNA reads TGTGCCAGTAGTATAGCACAGGGGCCGTATGGCTACACCTTC. Amino acid sequence: CASSIAQGPYGYTF.

This clone has just one count. The CDR3 loop reads CASSERVYYNEQFF. CDR3 coding DNA: TGTGCCAGCAGTGAGCGGGTCTACTACAATGAGCAGTTCTTC. The gene calls are TRBV2 and TRBJ2-1; D may be TRBD2 (5 bases). Germline loops: CDR1 SNHLY, CDR2 FYNNEI. CDR3 length: 14 residues. The V end lost 3 bases, the J end lost 3 bases, and 9 bases lay between the germline ends. The entire variable domain, with the rest obtained from reference TRBV2 and TRBJ2-1, is as follows: EPEVTQTPSHQVTQMGQEVILRCVPISNHLYFYWYRQILGQKVEFLVSFYNNEISEKSEIFDDQFSVERPDGSNFTLKIRSTKLEDSAMYFCASSERVYYNEQFFGPGTRLTVL.

The genes are TRBV7-2 and TRBJ1-5, with D perhaps TRBD1 (6 bases). CDR1 is SGHTA, CDR2 FQGNSA, per germline. Trimming shortened V by 5 bases and J by 6 bases, and 23 bases separated the two germline ends. The CDR3 has 17 residues. CDR3 in DNA: TGTGCCAGCAGCCCGAGGGTACAGGGTGGATCGGTTCAGCCCCAGCATTTT. Translation: CASSPRVQGGSVQPQHF.